Below, one T cell receptor beta chain is given with its context. This clonotype was detected many times. Which antigen it targets is not known. Per-base quality was not reported, and no clone a single base away is much larger than it. Relative to germline, V is 4 bases shorter and J is 2 bases shorter, with 8 bases between their ends. Reading the germline V gene (reference sequence) gives CDR1 MNHNY and CDR2 SVGAGI. The CDR3 covers 13 residues, taking in both the cysteine and the phenylalanine. The retained sequence is limited to the CDR3, 39 bases, with the frame set at the first base. The reads were generated on an Illumina HiSeq 1500. The public reads were quality trimmed at Q25 with fastp and then assembled into clones with MiXCR by TCRdb, keeping productive beta chains. CDR3 protein duplicates are merged, each entry listing the most common genes and DNA. In all, the sample holds 900,000 to 950,000 distinct CDR3 sequences, and roughly 31% of those were seen once. The ten largest clones add up to around 15% of the sample.

In the paper's terms, the treatment or condition label means: in vitro stimulation with specific CMV peptide epitopes to enrich CMV-specific T cells. The sample originates from a study of T cell repertoires in cytomegalovirus infection (dated by TCRdb to between 2019 and 2020). With regard to the full study: The peptide stimulations were aimed at well-studied HLA-B-restricted epitopes as well as recently identified HLA-C-restricted CMV epitopes, whose presentation resists viral immunomodulation. Donor HLA type was relevant to the analysis, because carriage of CMV infection together with the matching HLA type was indicated by public TCR beta signatures.

General conclusions and limits of the study: In both this cohort and an independent roughly 400-donor cohort, the cumulative frequency of public TCR beta family members distinguished carriers of CMV infection plus the relevant HLA type. The ex vivo response was dominated by HLA-C-restricted CMV-specific TCR beta clonotypes, which also provided the single most frequent clonotype in two of eight donors.

This clonotype was obtained from a human donor in good health (CMV status not recorded). Some clones in this sample may be carry-over from other donors' samples. The material was cultured CD8+ T cells from PBMCs, obtained from culture after CMV antigen stimulation. In this chain, TRBV6-6 is recombined with TRBJ2-5; no D gene can be assigned with confidence. The CDR3 amino acid sequence is: CASSLNQQETQYF. The DNA sequence is TGTGCCAGCAGTTTAAATCAGCAAGAGACCCAGTACTTC.